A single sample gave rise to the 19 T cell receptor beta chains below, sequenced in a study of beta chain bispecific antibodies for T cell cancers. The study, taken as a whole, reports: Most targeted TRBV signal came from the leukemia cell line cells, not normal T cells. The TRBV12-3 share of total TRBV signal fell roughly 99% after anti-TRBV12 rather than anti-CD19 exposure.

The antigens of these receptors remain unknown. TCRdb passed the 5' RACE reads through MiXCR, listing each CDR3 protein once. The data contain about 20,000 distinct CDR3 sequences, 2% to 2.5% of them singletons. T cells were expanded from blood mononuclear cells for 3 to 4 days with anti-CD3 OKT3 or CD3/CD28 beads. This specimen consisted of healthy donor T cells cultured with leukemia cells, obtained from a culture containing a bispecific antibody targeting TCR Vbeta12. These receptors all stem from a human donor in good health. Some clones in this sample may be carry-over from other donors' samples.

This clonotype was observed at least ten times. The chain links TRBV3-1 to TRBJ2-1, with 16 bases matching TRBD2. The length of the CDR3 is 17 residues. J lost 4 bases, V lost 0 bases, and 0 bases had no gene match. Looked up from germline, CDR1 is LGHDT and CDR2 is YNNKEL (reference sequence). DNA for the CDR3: TGTGCCAGCAGCCAAGAGGGACTAGCGGGGGGGTACAATGAGCAGTTCTTC. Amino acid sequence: CASSQEGLAGGYNEQFF.

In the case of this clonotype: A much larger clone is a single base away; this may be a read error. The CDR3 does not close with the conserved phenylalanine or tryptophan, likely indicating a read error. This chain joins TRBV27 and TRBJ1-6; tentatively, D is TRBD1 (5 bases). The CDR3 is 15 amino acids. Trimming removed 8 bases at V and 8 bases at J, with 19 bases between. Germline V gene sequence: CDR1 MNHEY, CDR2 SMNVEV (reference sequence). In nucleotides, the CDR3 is TGTGCCAGCTCAACGGTGAGGCAGGGACATTCACCCCTCCACTCT. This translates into CASSTVRQGHSPLHS.

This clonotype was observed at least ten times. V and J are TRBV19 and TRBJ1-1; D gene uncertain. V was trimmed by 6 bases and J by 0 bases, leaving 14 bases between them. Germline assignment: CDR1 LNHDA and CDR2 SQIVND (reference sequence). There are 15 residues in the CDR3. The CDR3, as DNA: TGTGCCAGTAGAAGGAACGCAGCAATGAACACTGAAGCTTTCTTT. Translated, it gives CASRRNAAMNTEAFF.

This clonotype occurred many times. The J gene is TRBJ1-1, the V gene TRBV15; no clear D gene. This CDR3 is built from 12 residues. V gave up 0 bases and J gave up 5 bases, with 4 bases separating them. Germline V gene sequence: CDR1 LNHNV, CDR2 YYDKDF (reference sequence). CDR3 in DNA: TGTGCCACCAGCAGAGATTTTACTGAAGCTTTCTTT. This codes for CATSRDFTEAFF.

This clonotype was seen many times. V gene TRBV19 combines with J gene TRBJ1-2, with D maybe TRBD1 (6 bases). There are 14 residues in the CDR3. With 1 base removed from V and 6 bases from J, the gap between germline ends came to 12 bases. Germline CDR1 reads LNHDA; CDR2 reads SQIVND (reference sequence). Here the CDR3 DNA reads TGTGCCAGTAGTATAGTGTCAGGGGCGGATGGCTACACCTTC. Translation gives CASSIVSGADGYTF.

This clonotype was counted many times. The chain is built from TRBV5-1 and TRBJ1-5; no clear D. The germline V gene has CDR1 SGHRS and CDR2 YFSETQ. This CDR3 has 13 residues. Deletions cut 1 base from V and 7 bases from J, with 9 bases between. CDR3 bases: TGCGCCAGCAGCTTGCTAAGCGGACAGCCCCAGCATTTT. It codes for CASSLLSGQPQHF.

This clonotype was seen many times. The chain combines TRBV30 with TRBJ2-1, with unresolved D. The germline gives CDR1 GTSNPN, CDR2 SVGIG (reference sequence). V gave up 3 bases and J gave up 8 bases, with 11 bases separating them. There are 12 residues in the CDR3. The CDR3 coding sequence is TGTGCCTGGAGACCCGATTTGGATGAGCAGTTCTTC. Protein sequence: CAWRPDLDEQFF.

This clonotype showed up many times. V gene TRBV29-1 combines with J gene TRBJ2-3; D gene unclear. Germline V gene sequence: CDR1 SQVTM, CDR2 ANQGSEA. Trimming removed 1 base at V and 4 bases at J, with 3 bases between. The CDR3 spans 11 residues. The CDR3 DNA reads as TGCAGCGTTGAAGCCCCAGATACGCAGTATTTT. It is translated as CSVEAPDTQYF.

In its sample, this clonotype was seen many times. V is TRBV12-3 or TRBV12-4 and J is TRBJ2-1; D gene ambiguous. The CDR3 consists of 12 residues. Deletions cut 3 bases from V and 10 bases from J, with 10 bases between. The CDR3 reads CASSLYPEEQFF. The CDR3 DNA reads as TGTGCCAGCAGTTTGTATCCGGAGGAGCAGTTCTTC.

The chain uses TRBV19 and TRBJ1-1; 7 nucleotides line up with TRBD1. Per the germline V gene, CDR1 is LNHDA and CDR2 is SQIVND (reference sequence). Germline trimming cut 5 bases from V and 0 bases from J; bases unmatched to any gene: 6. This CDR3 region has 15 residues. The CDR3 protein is CASSWGTDMNTEAFF. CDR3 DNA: TGTGCCAGTAGTTGGGGGACAGACATGAACACTGAAGCTTTCTTT.

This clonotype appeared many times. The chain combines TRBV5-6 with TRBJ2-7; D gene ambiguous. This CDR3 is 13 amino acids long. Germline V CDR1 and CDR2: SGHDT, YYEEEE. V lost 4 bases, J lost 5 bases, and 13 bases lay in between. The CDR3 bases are TGTGCCAGCAGCGCCTTTCCAAGAAACGAGCAGTACTTC. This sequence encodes CASSAFPRNEQYF.

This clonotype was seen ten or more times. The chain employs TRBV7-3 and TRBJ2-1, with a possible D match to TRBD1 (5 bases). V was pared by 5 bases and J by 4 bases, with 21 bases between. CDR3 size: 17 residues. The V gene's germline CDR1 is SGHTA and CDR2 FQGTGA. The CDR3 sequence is CASSPQGSGVGYNEQFF. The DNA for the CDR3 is TGTGCCAGCAGCCCCCAGGGTTCGGGCGTGGGGTACAATGAGCAGTTCTTC.

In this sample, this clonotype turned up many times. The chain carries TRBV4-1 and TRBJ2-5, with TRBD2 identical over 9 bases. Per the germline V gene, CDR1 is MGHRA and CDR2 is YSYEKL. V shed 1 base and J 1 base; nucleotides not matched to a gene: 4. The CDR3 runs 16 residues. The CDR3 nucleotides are TGCGCCAGCAGCCAAGGAGCGGGGGGCCTCCAAGAGACCCAGTACTTC. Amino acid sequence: CASSQGAGGLQETQYF.

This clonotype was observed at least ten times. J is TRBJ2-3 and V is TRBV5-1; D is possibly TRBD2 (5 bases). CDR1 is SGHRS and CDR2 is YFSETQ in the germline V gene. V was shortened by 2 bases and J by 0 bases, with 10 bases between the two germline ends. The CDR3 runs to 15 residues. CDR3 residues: CASSFLGVSTDTQYF. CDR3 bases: TGCGCCAGCAGCTTTCTGGGAGTTAGCACAGATACGCAGTATTTT.

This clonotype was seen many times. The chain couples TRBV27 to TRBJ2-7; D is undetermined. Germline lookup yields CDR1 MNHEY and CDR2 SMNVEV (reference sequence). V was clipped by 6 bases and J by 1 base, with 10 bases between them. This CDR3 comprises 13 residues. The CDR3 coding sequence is TGTGCCAGCAGCCGCGACGGATCCTACGAGCAGTACTTC. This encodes CASSRDGSYEQYF.

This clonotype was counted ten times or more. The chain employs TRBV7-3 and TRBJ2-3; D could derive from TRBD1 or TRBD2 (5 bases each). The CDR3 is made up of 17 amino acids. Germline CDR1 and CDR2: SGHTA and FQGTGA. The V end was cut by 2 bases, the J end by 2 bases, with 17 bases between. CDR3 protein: CASSLGAVGTHTDTQYF. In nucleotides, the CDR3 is TGTGCCAGCAGCTTAGGGGCGGTAGGGACCCACACAGATACGCAGTATTTT.

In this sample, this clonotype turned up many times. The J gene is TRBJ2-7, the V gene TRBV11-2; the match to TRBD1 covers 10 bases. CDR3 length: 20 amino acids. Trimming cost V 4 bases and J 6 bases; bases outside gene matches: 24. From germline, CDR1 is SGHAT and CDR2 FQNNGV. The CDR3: CASSSSATGGAKAEFGEQYF. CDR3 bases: TGTGCCAGCAGCTCGTCCGCGACAGGGGGCGCTAAGGCCGAGTTCGGCGAGCAGTACTTC.

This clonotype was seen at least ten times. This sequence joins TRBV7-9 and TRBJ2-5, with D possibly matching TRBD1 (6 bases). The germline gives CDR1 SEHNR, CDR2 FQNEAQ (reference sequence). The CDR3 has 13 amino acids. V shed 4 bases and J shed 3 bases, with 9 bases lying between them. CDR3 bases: TGTGCCAGCAGCTACTCAGGGGAAGAGACCCAGTACTTC. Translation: CASSYSGEETQYF. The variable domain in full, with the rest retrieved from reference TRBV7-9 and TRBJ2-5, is DTGVSQNPRHKITKRGQNVTFRCDPISEHNRLYWYRQTLGQGPEFLTYFQNEAQLEKSRLLSDRFSAERPKGSFSTLEIQRTEQGDSAMYLCASSYSGEETQYFGPGTRLLVL.

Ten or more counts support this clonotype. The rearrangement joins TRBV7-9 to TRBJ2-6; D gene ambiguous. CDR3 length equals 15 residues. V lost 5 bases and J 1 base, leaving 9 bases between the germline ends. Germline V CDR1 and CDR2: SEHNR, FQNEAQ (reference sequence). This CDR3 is CASSVTESGANVLTF. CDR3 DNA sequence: TGTGCCAGCAGCGTCACAGAGTCTGGGGCCAACGTCCTGACTTTC.